The next 20 T cell receptor beta chains were all read from a single sample in a study of molecular identifiers for immune sequencing clone quantification (dated by TCRdb to about 2018). Preparation of the library involved PCR. The listed sequencing device is Illumina HiSeq 4000. TCRdb ran its own pipeline on the public reads, namely fastp trimming at Q25 and MiXCR clone calling, and kept in-frame beta chains. Every distinct CDR3 protein forms one entry, paired with its most common genes and DNA. Recorded for this sample are fewer than 70,000 distinct CDR3 sequences; 15% to 20% of them occurred a single time. About 1.5% of the sample is in the top ten clones. Sequencing was performed on naive CD8+ T cells from blood, with Jurkat cell RNA spiked in. Per the publication, the cell subset or site label means: FACS-sorted CD8+CD4-CCR7+CD45RA+ naive T cells. These receptors all come from a human donor in good health. Some libraries in this study had Jurkat cell RNA spiked in.

A note on this clonotype: A read error may account for a junction end that differs from germline. The V gene is TRBV25-1, the J gene TRBJ1-1; D might be TRBD1 (5 bases). The CDR3 has 13 amino acids. CDR1 is MGHDK, CDR2 SYGVNS, per germline. CDR3 protein: CASSGGWDAEALF. In DNA form, the CDR3 reads TGTGCCAGCAGTGGGGGGTGGGACGCTGAAGCTCTCTTT. Full variable domain (outside the CDR3, taken from reference TRBV25-1 and TRBJ1-1): EADIYQTPRYLVIGTGKKITLECSQTMGHDKMYWYQQDPGMELHLIHYSYGVNSTEKGDLSSESTVSRIRTEHFPLTLESARPSHTSQYLCASSGGWDAEALFGQGTRLTVV.

V is TRBV2 and J is TRBJ2-3, with D maybe TRBD1 (5 bases). Germline V lookup: CDR1 SNHLY, CDR2 FYNNEI. This CDR3 spans 13 amino acids. Trimming took off 3 bases at V and 3 bases at J, with 7 bases between the two ends. The CDR3 sequence is CASSDQGTDTQYF. In nucleotides, the CDR3 is TGTGCCAGCAGTGATCAGGGTACAGATACGCAGTATTTT.

Comments on this clonotype: Compared with germline, one end of the junction differs, possibly owing to a read error. V and J are TRBV5-6 and TRBJ1-5; 7 nucleotides agree with TRBD1. CDR1 is SGHDT and CDR2 is YYEEEE in the germline V gene. CDR3 length: 15 residues. The CDR3, as DNA: TGTGCCAGCAGCTTGAAGGACAGGAACAATCAGCTCCAGCATTTT. Translating it yields CASSLKDRNNQLQHF.

This clonotype was observed at least ten times. V usage is TRBV4-1 and J usage is TRBJ1-5, with unresolved D. This CDR3 is built from 13 residues. Germline CDR1 MGHRA, CDR2 YSYEKL. V was trimmed by 2 bases and J by 9 bases, leaving 11 bases between them. The CDR3 nucleotides are TGCGCCAGCAGCCAATCCCTAAAGGGGCCCCAGCATTTT. It specifies CASSQSLKGPQHF.

This clonotype was recorded many times. The chain uses TRBV3-1 and TRBJ2-2; 9 bases are shared with TRBD2. Germline CDR1 reads LGHDT; CDR2 reads YNNKEL (reference sequence). CDR3 length: 20 amino acids. With 6 bases clipped from V and 1 base from J, the junction kept 18 bases outside the gene matches. CDR3 in amino acids: CASSHIEALAGPGNTGELFF. CDR3 coding DNA: TGTGCCAGCAGTCATATCGAGGCCCTAGCGGGACCGGGGAACACCGGGGAGCTGTTTTTT. Combining the CDR3 with reference TRBV3-1 and TRBJ2-2 gives the whole variable domain DTAVSQTPKYLVTQMGNDKSIKCEQNLGHDTMYWYKQDSKKFLKIMFSYNNKELIINETVPNRFSPKSPDKAHLNLHINSLELGDSAVYFCASSHIEALAGPGNTGELFFGEGSRLTVL.

The table lists this clonotype with many counts. V usage is TRBV3-1 and J usage is TRBJ1-1; TRBD1 matches 11 bases. Germline CDR1 and CDR2: LGHDT and YNNKEL (reference sequence). J lost 4 bases, V lost 1 base, and 11 bases had no gene match. The CDR3 consists of 18 residues. CDR3 sequence: CASSQVFLYGTGGTEAFF. The CDR3 DNA follows: TGTGCCAGCAGCCAAGTGTTCTTGTACGGGACAGGGGGCACTGAAGCTTTCTTT.

On this clonotype: This may arise from a read error, as a much more abundant clone is one base away. This rearrangement joins TRBV24-1 to TRBJ2-5; D gene unclear. This CDR3 is 12 amino acids long. The V and J ends lost 5 bases and 4 bases respectively, with 7 bases between them. The germline gives CDR1 KGHDR, CDR2 SFDVKD. The DNA of the CDR3 is TGTGCCACCAGTGGTTTTGGAGAGACCCAGTACTTC. Its translation is CATSGFGETQYF.

In its sample, this clonotype was seen many times. This CDR3 reads CASSEYTGGGYEQYF. The CDR3 bases are TGTGCCAGCAGTGAATATACAGGGGGGGGCTACGAGCAGTACTTC. The J gene is TRBJ2-7, the V gene TRBV25-1; possibly TRBD1 for D (8 bases). The CDR3 totals 15 residues. V shed 0 bases and J shed 3 bases, with 12 bases lying between them. Looked up from germline, CDR1 is MGHDK and CDR2 is SYGVNS.

This clonotype showed up many times. The V call is TRBV4-3, the J call TRBJ2-7, with D possibly TRBD2 on 6 matching bases. Germline CDR1 LGHNA, CDR2 YSLEER. V lost 0 bases and J 3 bases, leaving 12 bases between the germline ends. The CDR3 contains 15 residues. This chain's CDR3 is CASSQERDSGYEQYF. The CDR3 bases are TGCGCCAGCAGCCAAGAACGGGACTCAGGCTACGAGCAGTACTTC.

V is TRBV24-1 and J is TRBJ2-3; 10 bases align to TRBD1. Germline V lookup: CDR1 KGHDR, CDR2 SFDVKD. The CDR3 sequence is 15 residues long. J lost 1 base, V lost 4 bases, and 1 base had no gene match. In DNA, the CDR3 is TGTGCCACCAGTGAGGGACAGGGGCGCACAGATACGCAGTATTTT. Protein: CATSEGQGRTDTQYF.

This clonotype was observed at least ten times. The rearrangement links TRBV4-1 to TRBJ2-5; 10 nucleotides align to TRBD2. The CDR3 has 14 amino acids. V shed 4 bases and J 2 bases; nucleotides not matched to a gene: 1. Per the germline V gene, CDR1 is MGHRA and CDR2 is YSYEKL. The CDR3 DNA is TGCGCCAGCAGCCCGGGACTAGCGCAAGAGACCCAGTACTTC. It codes for CASSPGLAQETQYF.

Only a few counts were recorded for this clonotype. This chain connects TRBV5-5 to TRBJ2-7, with D possibly TRBD2 on 5 matching bases. In germline, CDR1 is SGHKS, CDR2 YYEKEE (reference sequence). V was pared by 4 bases and J by 3 bases, with 17 bases between. The CDR3 has 15 amino acids. CDR3 sequence reads: CASSPTERPHYEQYF. CDR3 sequence (DNA): TGTGCCAGCAGCCCCACTGAGCGGCCTCACTACGAGCAGTACTTC.

This clonotype was seen repeatedly, ten times or more. The chain couples TRBV4-1 to TRBJ2-3; TRBD2 aligns across 9 bases. This CDR3 is built from 17 residues. Germline CDR1 MGHRA, CDR2 YSYEKL. The V gene end was trimmed by 5 bases and the J gene end by 1 base; junction bases not matched to a gene: 10. In DNA, the CDR3 is TGCGCCAGCAGCGCCGAGCCGGGACTAGCACGCACAGATACGCAGTATTTT. It specifies CASSAEPGLARTDTQYF.

This clonotype was seen a handful of times. The chain has TRBV19 and TRBJ2-1; D gene unclear. The length of the CDR3 is 15 residues. The V gene's germline CDR1 is LNHDA and CDR2 SQIVND (reference sequence). Trimming took 3 bases from V and 7 from J, leaving 16 bases between them. The CDR3 sequence: CASSIAPAEVNEQFF. The CDR3 coding sequence is TGTGCCAGTAGTATCGCTCCCGCTGAAGTGAATGAGCAGTTCTTC.

This clonotype has at least ten counts. V usage is TRBV27 and J usage is TRBJ2-7; perhaps TRBD1 as D (5 bases). V lost 1 base to trimming and J lost 1 base, with 8 bases between them. CDR3 length equals 14 residues. CDR1 MNHEY and CDR2 SMNVEV come from the germline V gene (reference sequence). In DNA form, the CDR3 reads TGTGCCAGCAGTTTATTTCAGGGTTCCTACGAGCAGTACTTC. Encoded protein: CASSLFQGSYEQYF.

The CDR3 DNA sequence: TGTGCCAGCAGTTACGCTCTTCGCCCCTACGAGCAGTACTTC. This encodes CASSYALRPYEQYF. The gene calls are TRBV6-2 or TRBV6-3 and TRBJ2-7; the D is unclear. This CDR3 has 14 amino acids. The germline V and J ends were trimmed by 2 bases and 2 bases, with 10 bases remaining between them. In germline, CDR1 is MNHEY, CDR2 SVGEGT.

For the CDR3, the DNA is TGTGCCAGCAGCTTGGTGGACAGGGGCGTCACTGAAGCTTTCTTT. This encodes CASSLVDRGVTEAFF. The chain links TRBV5-5 to TRBJ1-1, with 9 bases aligning to TRBD1. J lost 4 bases, V lost 0 bases, and 4 bases had no gene match. Germline CDR1 SGHKS, CDR2 YYEKEE (reference sequence). There are 15 residues in the CDR3.

In DNA, the CDR3 is TGTGCCAGCAGTCCCTCCCGTCCCGGGGAGCTGTTTTTT. Amino acid sequence: CASSPSRPGELFF. The chain carries TRBV6-2 or TRBV6-3 and TRBJ2-2, with D unresolved. Germline V gene data show CDR1 as MNHEY and CDR2 as SVGEGT. The CDR3 covers 13 residues. With 5 bases removed from V and 6 bases from J, the gap between germline ends came to 10 bases.

This clonotype was counted at least ten times. The CDR3 sequence is CAITVSGNTIYF. As DNA, the CDR3 is TGTGCCATCACTGTCTCTGGAAACACCATATATTTT. This sequence joins TRBV10-3 and TRBJ1-3; D is undetermined. Germline CDR1 reads ENHRY; CDR2 reads SYGVKD. Trimming left V 7 bases short and J 0 bases short, with 4 bases between. The CDR3 is 12 amino acids.

This clonotype came up many times. CDR3 coding DNA: TGTGCCAGCAGTACACCTGGGGGGGGGTTAGATACGCAGTATTTT. It encodes CASSTPGGGLDTQYF. This rearrangement joins TRBV27 to TRBJ2-3; 7 bases agree with TRBD2. Germline V gives CDR1 MNHEY, CDR2 SMNVEV (reference sequence). The CDR3 is 15 residues long. Trimming took 5 bases from V and 5 from J; bases not matched to a gene: 10.